The 3 T cell receptor beta chains reported below all come from one sample, sequenced in a study of control samples from healthy donors and cancer patients. This table comes from immunoSEQ multiplex PCR, and its TCRdb copy is limited to in-frame clones, with some not included. The sample lists 110,000 to 150,000 clones, around nine tenths occurring once. What was sequenced was blood. All receptors derive from a woman aged 25 to 39 in good health.

V usage is TRBV19 and J usage is TRBJ2-1; 9 nucleotides align to TRBD1. The CDR3 is 14 amino acids. The V gene end was trimmed by 5 bases and the J gene end by 7 bases; junction bases not matched to a gene: 6. Per germline, CDR1 LNHDA and CDR2 SQIVND (reference sequence). CDR3 sequence (DNA): TGTGCCAGTAGTGCGTCGACAGGGGGAAATGAGCAGTTCTTC. The encoded protein is CASSASTGGNEQFF.

The chain employs TRBV3-1 (or the pseudogene TRBV3-2) and TRBJ2-7, with 13 bases fitting TRBD2. This CDR3 region has 16 residues. Germline V CDR1 and CDR2: LGHDT, YNNKEL (reference sequence). Trimming removed 4 bases from V and 9 bases from J; junction bases left unmatched: 12. The CDR3 coding sequence is TGTGCCAGCAGCCGAACCAACCAACTAGCGGGAGGGCCGCAGTACTTC. This codes for CASSRTNQLAGGPQYF.

The gene calls are TRBV24-1 and TRBJ1-2; D ambiguous. The V end was cut by 3 bases, the J end by 8 bases, with 18 bases between. The CDR3 has 15 amino acids. The germline gives CDR1 KGHDR, CDR2 SFDVKD. CDR3 DNA sequence: TGTGCCACCAGTGATCAATCCAGCGGTTCGCGGGGCTACACCTTC. It specifies CATSDQSSGSRGYTF.